A single sample gave rise to the 2 T cell receptor beta chains below, sequenced in a study of blood T cell repertoires in COVID-19. The protocol was immunoSEQ multiplex PCR, while the TCRdb copy is restricted to in-frame clones and leaves out a portion. The sample has approximately 250,000 clones, roughly 85% seen once. Sequencing was done on a sample of PBMCs or T cells enriched from blood (not recorded which). The receptors originated from a woman aged 50 to 60 with acute COVID-19.

This clone has just one count. The rearrangement links TRBV6-5 to TRBJ1-6; D uncertain. CDR3 length: 15 residues. The V and J ends lost 6 bases and 4 bases respectively, with 13 bases between them. The germline V gene encodes CDR1 MNHEY and CDR2 SVGAGI. In DNA form, the CDR3 reads TGTGCCAGCAGATTTATCCGGGATTATAATTCACCCCTCCACTTT. Protein sequence: CASRFIRDYNSPLHF.

This clone occurred a few times. The chain recombines TRBV18 with TRBJ1-5; TRBD1 agrees at 8 bases. Unmatched junction bases numbered 4, after V lost 2 bases and J lost 4 bases. CDR3 length: 15 amino acids. The germline gives CDR1 KGHSH, CDR2 LQKENI. The CDR3 nucleotides read TGTGCCAGCTCACCAGGGGGACAGGTAAATCAGCCCCAGCATTTT. This codes for CASSPGGQVNQPQHF.